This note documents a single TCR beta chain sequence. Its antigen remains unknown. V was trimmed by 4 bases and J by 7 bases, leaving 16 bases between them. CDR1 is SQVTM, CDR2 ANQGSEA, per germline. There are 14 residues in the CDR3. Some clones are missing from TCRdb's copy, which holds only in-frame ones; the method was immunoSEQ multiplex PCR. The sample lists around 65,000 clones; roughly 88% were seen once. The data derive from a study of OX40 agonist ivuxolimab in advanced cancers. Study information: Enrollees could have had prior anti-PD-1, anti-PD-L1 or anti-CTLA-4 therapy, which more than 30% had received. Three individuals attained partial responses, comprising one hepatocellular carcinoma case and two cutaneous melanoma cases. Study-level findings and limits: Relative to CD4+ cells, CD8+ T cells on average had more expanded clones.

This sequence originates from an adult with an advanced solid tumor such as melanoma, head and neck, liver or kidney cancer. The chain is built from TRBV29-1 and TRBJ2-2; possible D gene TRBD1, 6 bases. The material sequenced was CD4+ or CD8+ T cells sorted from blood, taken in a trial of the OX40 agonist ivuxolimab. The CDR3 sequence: CSVGPGTFGGELFF. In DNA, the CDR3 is TGCAGCGTTGGCCCCGGGACATTTGGCGGGGAGCTGTTTTTT.